Sequencing of this TCR beta chain was carried out in a study of T cell responses to AZD1222 COVID-19 vaccine. About the research overall: The study pooled second doses at about 4 or about 12 weeks.

This clone was recorded only once. Assay: immunoSEQ multiplex PCR; the TCRdb copy retains only in-frame clones and omits some. The sample shows about 170,000 clones, approximately 90% of them seen only once. This specimen consisted of peripheral blood, obtained on day 0 of AZD1222 vaccination. This TCR derives from an adult in good health.

CDR3 region: CASSPNYLGVADRKNTGELFF. The CDR3 DNA sequence: TGTGCCAGCAGTCCCAACTATTTAGGTGTTGCGGACAGAAAGAACACCGGGGAGCTGTTTTTT. This sequence joins TRBV27 and TRBJ2-2, with D perhaps TRBD1 (6 bases). The V end lost 5 bases, the J end lost 1 base, and 29 bases lay between the germline ends. Germline loops: CDR1 MNHEY, CDR2 SMNVEV (reference sequence). The CDR3 is 21 amino acids.